This T cell receptor beta chain was captured in a study of graft-versus-host responses after intestinal transplantation. Study-wide background: Each patient got anti-thymocyte globulin induction, then tacrolimus and steroids for around three years. General study findings and limits: Declines in HvG clones occurring early post-transplant were associated with peak circulating GvH clone levels. When patients had graft-donor T cell macrochimerism, their allografts held high graft-versus-host to host-versus-graft clonal ratios. Recipient-marrow GvH clones were detected, some having first appeared in ileum or blood.

Irradiated, violet-dye-labeled stimulators (around 200,000) were plated alongside around 200,000 CFSE-labeled responders. The CDR3 runs to 14 residues. CDR1 is MNHEY, CDR2 SMNVEV, per germline (reference sequence). Trimming took 4 bases from V and 3 from J; bases not matched to a gene: 5. This clone was seen only once. The table came from immunoSEQ multiplex PCR; TCRdb's copy has only in-frame clones and leaves some out. The sample includes around 14,000 clones, around 33% of them seen just once. The chain recombines TRBV27 with TRBJ2-7; 8 bases align to TRBD1. The source is a human patient who received an intestinal transplant. The source material was alloreactive CD8+ T cells from a mixed lymphocyte reaction culture, sampled before intestinal transplant. Subset noted: CFSE-low proliferating T cells sorted from approximately six-day pre-transplant mixed lymphocyte reaction (GvH or HvG direction). Here the CDR3 reads CASSYRGNFYEQYF. The DNA for the CDR3 is TGTGCCAGCAGTTACAGGGGGAACTTCTACGAGCAGTACTTC.